This is a list of T cell receptor beta chains from one sample in a study of T cell repertoires in cytomegalovirus infection. Via MiXCR, TCRdb re-called the reads, giving one row per CDR3 protein. The sample consists of fewer than 350,000 distinct CDR3 sequences, under 20% of them appearing once. Input material: PBMCs. Every receptor here comes from a human donor in good health (CMV status not recorded). Some clones in this sample may be carry-over from other donors' samples. Both conserved end residues are part of each CDR3. Fields, in order: clone size, D gene, V gene, J gene, CDR3 protein, CDR3 DNA. The D gene is left open where the match is weak. Not all rows give a size; the values are once, few, many and, for expanded clones, a class.

few	TRBD2	TRBV28	TRBJ2-3	CASSKSGGRTDTQYF	TGTGCCAGCAGTAAGAGCGGGGGGCGCACAGATACGCAGTATTTT
few	.	TRBV4-2	TRBJ1-4	CASSQPGRAHEKLFF	TGTGCCAGCAGCCAACCCGGCAGGGCTCATGAAAAACTGTTTTTT
.	TRBD2	TRBV20-1	TRBJ2-3	CSAVGAAGALGDTQYF	TGCAGTGCCGTCGGGGCAGCGGGGGCCCTGGGTGATACGCAGTATTTT
few	TRBD2	TRBV2	TRBJ2-7	CASSGRRGGSYEQYF	TGTGCCAGCAGTGGCCGACGGGGGGGTTCCTACGAGCAGTACTTC
.	.	TRBV4-1	TRBJ1-1	CASSQDLGSTEAFF	TGCGCCAGCAGCCAAGATCTCGGGTCCACTGAAGCTTTCTTT
.	TRBD1	TRBV15	TRBJ1-5	CATSTDRDQPQHF	TGTGCCACCAGCACGGACAGGGACCAGCCCCAGCATTTT
.	TRBD1	TRBV2	TRBJ1-6	CALGQGSSYNAPLHF	TGTGCCTTAGGACAGGGGAGCTCCTATAATGCACCCCTCCACTTT
few	TRBD1	TRBV6-2/TRBV6-3	TRBJ2-1	CASDRGGAGEQFF	TGTGCCAGTGACAGGGGGGGGGCGGGTGAGCAGTTCTTC
few	TRBD2	TRBV2	TRBJ2-4	CASSKTLRGGNIQYF	TGTGCCAGCAGTAAAACCCTCCGGGGAGGGAACATTCAGTACTTC
few	.	TRBV11-2	TRBJ1-2	CASSLLPDGANYGYTF	TGTGCCAGCAGCTTACTCCCGGACGGGGCGAACTATGGCTACACCTTC
few	TRBD1	TRBV12-3/TRBV12-4	TRBJ1-1	CASSLFTGGAWAFF	TGTGCCAGCAGTTTATTTACAGGGGGCGCGTGGGCTTTCTTT
many	TRBD2	TRBV7-2	TRBJ2-3	CASSLTPAGALTDTQYF	TGTGCCAGCAGCCTAACTCCAGCGGGGGCCCTCACAGATACGCAGTATTTT
once	.	TRBV20-1	TRBJ1-2	CSALPEGAAGYTF	TGCAGTGCCCTTCCGGAAGGGGCGGCTGGCTACACCTTC
.	.	TRBV16	TRBJ1-3	CASSQSLDNSGNTIYF	TGTGCCAGCAGCCAATCGTTGGACAACTCTGGAAACACCATATATTTT
.	TRBD1	TRBV12-3/TRBV12-4	TRBJ2-1	CASSLTGGVNEQFF	TGTGCCAGCAGTTTGACAGGGGGGGTAAATGAGCAGTTCTTC
few	.	TRBV12-3/TRBV12-4	TRBJ2-5	CASSLERGRGETQYF	TGTGCCAGCAGCCTCGAAAGAGGGCGCGGAGAGACCCAGTACTTC
few	.	TRBV25-1	TRBJ2-7	CASSDLLGGGAYEQYF	TGTGCCAGCAGTGATCTGTTGGGAGGGGGAGCCTACGAGCAGTACTTC